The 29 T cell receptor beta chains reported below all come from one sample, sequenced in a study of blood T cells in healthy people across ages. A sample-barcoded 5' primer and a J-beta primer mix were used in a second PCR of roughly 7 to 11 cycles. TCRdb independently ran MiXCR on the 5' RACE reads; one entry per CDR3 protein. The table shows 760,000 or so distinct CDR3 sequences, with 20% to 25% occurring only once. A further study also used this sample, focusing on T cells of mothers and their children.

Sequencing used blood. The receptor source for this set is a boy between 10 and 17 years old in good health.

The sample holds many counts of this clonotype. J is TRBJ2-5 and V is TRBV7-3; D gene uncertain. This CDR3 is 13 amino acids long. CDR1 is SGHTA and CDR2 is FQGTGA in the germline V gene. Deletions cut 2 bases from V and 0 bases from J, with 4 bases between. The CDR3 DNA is TGTGCCAGCAGCTTAGTTCACCAAGAGACCCAGTACTTC. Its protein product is CASSLVHQETQYF.

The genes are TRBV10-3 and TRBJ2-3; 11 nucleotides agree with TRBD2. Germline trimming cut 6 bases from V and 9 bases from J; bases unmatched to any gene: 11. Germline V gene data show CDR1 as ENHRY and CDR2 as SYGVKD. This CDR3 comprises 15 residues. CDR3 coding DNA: TGTGCCATCAGACCTAGGACTAGCGGGCCATCAACGCAGTATTTT. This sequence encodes CAIRPRTSGPSTQYF.

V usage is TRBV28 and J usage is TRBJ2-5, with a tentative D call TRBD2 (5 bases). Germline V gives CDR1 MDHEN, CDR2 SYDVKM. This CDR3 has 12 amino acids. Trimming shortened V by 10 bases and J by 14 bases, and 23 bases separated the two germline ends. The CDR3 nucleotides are TGTGCCACCCAGGCGGGTAGCGCCCAACCCTACTTC. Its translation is CATQAGSAQPYF.

The CDR3 protein is CASSEAVAEQYF. CDR3 DNA: TGTGCCAGCAGTGAAGCGGTCGCCGAGCAGTACTTC. This rearrangement joins TRBV6-1 to TRBJ2-7; D gene uncertain. The CDR3 length is 12 residues. V lost 0 bases to trimming and J lost 6 bases, with 6 bases between them. In germline, CDR1 is MNHNS, CDR2 SASEGT.

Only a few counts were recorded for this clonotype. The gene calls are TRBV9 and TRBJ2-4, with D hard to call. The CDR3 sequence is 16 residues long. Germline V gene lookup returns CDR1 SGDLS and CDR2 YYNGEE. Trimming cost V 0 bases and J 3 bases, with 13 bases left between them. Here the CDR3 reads CASSVAPGLGKNIQYF. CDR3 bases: TGTGCCAGCAGCGTAGCTCCGGGTTTGGGCAAAAACATTCAGTACTTC.

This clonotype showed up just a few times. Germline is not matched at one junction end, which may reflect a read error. The CDR3 nucleotides read TGTGCCAGCAGTGCATCGGACGAGCAGTATTTC. This sequence encodes CASSASDEQYF. This chain connects TRBV2 to TRBJ2-7; D is unresolved. Germline values: CDR1 SNHLY, CDR2 FYNNEI. The length of the CDR3 is 11 residues.

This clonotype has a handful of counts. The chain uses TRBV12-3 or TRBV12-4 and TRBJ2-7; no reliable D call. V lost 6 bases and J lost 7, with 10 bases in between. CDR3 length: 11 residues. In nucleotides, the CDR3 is TGTGCCAGCAGCGTGTCTCGGGAGCAGTACTTC. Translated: CASSVSREQYF.

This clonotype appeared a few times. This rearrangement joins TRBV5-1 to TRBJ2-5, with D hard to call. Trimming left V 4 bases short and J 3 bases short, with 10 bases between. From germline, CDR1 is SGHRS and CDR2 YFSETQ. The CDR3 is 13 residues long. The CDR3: CASSPEPEETQYF. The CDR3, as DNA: TGCGCCAGCAGCCCGGAGCCAGAAGAGACCCAGTACTTC.

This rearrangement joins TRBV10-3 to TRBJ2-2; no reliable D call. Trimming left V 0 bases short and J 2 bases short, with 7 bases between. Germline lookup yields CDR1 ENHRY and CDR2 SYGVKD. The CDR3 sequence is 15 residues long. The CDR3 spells CAISESGSNTGELFF. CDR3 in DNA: TGTGCCATCAGTGAGTCCGGCAGCAACACCGGGGAGCTGTTTTTT.

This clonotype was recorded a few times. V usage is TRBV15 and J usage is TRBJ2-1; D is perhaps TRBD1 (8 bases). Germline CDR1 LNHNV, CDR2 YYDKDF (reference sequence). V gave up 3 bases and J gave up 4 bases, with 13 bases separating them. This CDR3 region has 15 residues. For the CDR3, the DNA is TGTGCCACCAGCAGCAACAGGGGGGGATACAATGAGCAGTTCTTC. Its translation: CATSSNRGGYNEQFF.

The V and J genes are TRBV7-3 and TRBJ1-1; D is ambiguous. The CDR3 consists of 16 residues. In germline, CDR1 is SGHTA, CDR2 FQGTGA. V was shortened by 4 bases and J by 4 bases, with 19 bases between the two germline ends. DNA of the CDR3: TGTGCCAGCAGCTCCGAACCTTCATGGTCCCGCACTGAAGCTTTCTTT. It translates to CASSSEPSWSRTEAFF.

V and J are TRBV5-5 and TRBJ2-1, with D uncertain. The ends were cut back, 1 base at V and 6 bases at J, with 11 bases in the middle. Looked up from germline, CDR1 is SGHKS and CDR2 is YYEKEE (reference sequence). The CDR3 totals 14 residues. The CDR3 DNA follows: TGTGCCAGCAGCTTGACAGTTAAAGCCAATGAGCAGTTCTTC. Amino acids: CASSLTVKANEQFF.

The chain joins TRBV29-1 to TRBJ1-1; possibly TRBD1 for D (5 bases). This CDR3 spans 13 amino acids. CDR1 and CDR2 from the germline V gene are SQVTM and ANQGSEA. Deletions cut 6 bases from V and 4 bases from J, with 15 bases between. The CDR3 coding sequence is TGCAGCGTCGAGGCCGGACACATCACTGAAGCTTTCTTT. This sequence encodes CSVEAGHITEAFF.

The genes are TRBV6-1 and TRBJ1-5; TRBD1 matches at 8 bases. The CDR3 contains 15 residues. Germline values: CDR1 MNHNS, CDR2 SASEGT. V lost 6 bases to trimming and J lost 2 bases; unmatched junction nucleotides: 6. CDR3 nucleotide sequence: TGTGCCAGCAGCTGGACAGGGAGAGGCAATCAGCCCCAGCATTTT. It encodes CASSWTGRGNQPQHF.

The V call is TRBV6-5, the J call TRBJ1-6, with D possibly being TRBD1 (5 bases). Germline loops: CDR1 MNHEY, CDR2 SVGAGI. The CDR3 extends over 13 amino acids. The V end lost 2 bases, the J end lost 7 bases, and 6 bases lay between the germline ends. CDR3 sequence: CASSYEGNSPLHF. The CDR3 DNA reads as TGTGCCAGCAGTTACGAGGGGAATTCACCCCTCCACTTT.

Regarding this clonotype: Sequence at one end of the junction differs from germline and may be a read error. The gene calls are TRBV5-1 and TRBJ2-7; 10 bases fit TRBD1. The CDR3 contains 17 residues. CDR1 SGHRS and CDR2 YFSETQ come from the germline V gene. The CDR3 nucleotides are TGCGCCGGCAGAGCTTTGGGGGACAGGGGCCCCTCCTACGAGCAGTACTTC. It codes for CAGRALGDRGPSYEQYF.

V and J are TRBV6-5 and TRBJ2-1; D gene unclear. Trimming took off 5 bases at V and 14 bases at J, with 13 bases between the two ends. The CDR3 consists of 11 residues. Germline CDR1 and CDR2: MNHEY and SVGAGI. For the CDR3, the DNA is TGTGCCAGCAGTCTAGGACCCTCCGAGTTCTTC. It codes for CASSLGPSEFF.

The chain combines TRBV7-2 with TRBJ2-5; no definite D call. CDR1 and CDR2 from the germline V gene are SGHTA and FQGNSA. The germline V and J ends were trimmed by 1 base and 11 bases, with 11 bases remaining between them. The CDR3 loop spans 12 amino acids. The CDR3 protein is CASSLGGRLQYF. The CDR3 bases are TGTGCCAGCAGCTTAGGCGGTAGACTGCAGTACTTC.

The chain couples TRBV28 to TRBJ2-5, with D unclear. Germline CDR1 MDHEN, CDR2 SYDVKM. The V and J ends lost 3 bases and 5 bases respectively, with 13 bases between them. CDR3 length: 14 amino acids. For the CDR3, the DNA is TGTGCCAGCAGTTTCTTACAGTTGGAGGAGACCCAGTACTTC. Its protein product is CASSFLQLEETQYF.

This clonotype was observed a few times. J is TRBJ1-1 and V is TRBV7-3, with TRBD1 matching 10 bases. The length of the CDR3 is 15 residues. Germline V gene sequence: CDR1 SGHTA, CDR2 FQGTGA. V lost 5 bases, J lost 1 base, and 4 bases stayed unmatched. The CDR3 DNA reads TGTGCCAGCAGCCGGACAGGGGGGAAGAACACTGAAGCTTTCTTT. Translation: CASSRTGGKNTEAFF.

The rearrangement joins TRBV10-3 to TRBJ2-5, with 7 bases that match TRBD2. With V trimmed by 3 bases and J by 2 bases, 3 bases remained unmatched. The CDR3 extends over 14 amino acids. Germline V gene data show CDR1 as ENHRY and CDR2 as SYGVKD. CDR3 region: CAISDMGGQETQYF. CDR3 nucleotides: TGTGCCATCAGTGATATGGGGGGGCAAGAGACCCAGTACTTC.

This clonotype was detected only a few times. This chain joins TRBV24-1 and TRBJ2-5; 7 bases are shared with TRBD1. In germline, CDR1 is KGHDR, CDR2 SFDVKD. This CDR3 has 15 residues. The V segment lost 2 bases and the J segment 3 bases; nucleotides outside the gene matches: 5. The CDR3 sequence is CATSDYPGGEETQYF. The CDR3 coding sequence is TGTGCCACCAGTGATTATCCAGGGGGAGAAGAGACCCAGTACTTC.

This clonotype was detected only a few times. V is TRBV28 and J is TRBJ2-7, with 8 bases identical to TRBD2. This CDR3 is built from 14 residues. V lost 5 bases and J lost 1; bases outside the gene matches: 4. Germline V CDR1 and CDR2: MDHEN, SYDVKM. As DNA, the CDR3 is TGTGCCAGCAGTATTGGGACTAGTTCCTACGAGCAGTACTTC. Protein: CASSIGTSSYEQYF.

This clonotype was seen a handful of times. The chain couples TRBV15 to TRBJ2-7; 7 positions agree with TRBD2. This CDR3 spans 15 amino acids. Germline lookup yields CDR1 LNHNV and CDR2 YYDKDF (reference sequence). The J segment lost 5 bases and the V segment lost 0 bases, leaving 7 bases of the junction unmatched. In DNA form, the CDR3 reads TGTGCCACCAGCAGAGATCCCGGACTAGGGAACGAGCAGTACTTC. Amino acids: CATSRDPGLGNEQYF.

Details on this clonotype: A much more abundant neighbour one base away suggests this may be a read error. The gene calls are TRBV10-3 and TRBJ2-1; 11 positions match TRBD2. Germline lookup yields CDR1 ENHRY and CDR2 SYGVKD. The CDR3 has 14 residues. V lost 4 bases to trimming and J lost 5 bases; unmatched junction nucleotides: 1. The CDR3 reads CAISGLAGNNEQFF. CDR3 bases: TGTGCCATCAGTGGACTAGCGGGGAACAATGAGCAGTTCTTC.

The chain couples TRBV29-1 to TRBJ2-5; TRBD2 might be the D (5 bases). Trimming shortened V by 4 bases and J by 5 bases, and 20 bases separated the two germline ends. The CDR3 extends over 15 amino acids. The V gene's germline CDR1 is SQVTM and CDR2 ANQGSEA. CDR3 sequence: CSVGRRTEPGETQYF. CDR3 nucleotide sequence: TGCAGCGTTGGGCGGCGCACCGAACCGGGGGAGACCCAGTACTTC.

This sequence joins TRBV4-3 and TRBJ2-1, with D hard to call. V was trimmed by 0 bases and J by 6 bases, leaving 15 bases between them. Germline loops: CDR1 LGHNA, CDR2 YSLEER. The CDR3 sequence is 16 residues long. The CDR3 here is CASSQDGIELSNEQFF. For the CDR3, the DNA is TGCGCCAGCAGCCAAGATGGGATTGAGCTAAGCAATGAGCAGTTCTTC.

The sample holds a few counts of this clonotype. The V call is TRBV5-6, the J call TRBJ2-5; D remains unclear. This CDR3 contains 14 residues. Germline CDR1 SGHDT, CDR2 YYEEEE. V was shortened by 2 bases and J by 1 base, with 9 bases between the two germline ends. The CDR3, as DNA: TGTGCCAGCAGCTTTGTGCAGTCCCAAGAGACCCAGTACTTC. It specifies CASSFVQSQETQYF.

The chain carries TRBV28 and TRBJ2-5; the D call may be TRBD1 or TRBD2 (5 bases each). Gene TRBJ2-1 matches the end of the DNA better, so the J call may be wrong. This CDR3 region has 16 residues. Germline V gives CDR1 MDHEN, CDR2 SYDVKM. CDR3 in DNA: TGTGCCAGCAGTCTGAGGGGCGGGTACTCCTACAATGAGCAGTTCTTC. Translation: CASSLRGGYSYNEQFF.